This T cell receptor beta chain stems from a study of regulatory T cells in long-lasting Graves disease. Study as a whole: Newly diagnosed Graves' patients had under 3 months of antithyroid drugs.

Specified time point: newly diagnosed GD, antithyroid drugs for less than 3 months. Following extraction of RNA from PBMCs, that RNA was used to make the TCR library. By American Thyroid Association guidelines, Graves' disease was diagnosed in the cohort. General study findings and limits: Newly diagnosed Graves' patients had higher TCR diversity than persistent ones. Blood alone, not thyroid tissue, was studied.

This clonotype was observed at least ten times. What it binds is unknown. Sequencing libraries for TCR beta were prepared with iRepertoire HTBI primers and Arm-PCR of CDR3 regions. TCRdb reprocessed the multiplex PCR reads with MiXCR, giving one entry per CDR3 protein. Among more than 300,000 distinct CDR3 sequences listed, around 15% were seen once. Germline values: CDR1 MNHEY, CDR2 SVGEGT. Trimming cost V 2 bases and J 8 bases, with 9 bases left between them. The CDR3 is made up of 12 amino acids. This rearrangement joins TRBV6-2 or TRBV6-3 to TRBJ1-1; D remains ambiguous. The sequenced sample was peripheral blood mononuclear cells (PBMCs), obtained at new diagnosis, from a patient treated with antithyroid drugs. The sequence came from a female donor with Graves disease. In DNA form, the CDR3 reads TGTGCCAGCAGTTACGGCTCGTTCGAAGCTTTCTTT. Translated, it gives CASSYGSFEAFF.